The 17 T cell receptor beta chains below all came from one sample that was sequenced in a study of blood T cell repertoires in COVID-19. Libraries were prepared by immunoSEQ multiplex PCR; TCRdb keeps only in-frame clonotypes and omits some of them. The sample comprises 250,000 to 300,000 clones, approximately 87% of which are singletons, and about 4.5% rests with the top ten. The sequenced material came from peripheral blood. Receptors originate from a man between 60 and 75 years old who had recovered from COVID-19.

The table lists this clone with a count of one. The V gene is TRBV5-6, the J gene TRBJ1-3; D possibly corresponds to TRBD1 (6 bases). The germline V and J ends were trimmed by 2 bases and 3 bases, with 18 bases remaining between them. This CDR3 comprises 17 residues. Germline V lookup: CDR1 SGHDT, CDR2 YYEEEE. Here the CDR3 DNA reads TGTGCCAGCAGCTTAATACCAACGGACAGACTTGGAAACACCATATATTTT. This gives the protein CASSLIPTDRLGNTIYF.

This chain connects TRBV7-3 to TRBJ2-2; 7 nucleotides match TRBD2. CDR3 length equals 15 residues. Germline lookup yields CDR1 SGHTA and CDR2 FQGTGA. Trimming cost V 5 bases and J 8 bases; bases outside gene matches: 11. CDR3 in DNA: TGTGCCAGCAGCCTGACGAGCGGGGCCCAAGGGGAGCTGTTTTTT. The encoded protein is CASSLTSGAQGELFF.

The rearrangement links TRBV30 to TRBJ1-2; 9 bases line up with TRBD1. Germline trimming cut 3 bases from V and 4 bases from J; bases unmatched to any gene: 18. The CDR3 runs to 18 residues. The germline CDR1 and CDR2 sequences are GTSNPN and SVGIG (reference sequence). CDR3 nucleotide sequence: TGTGCCTGGAGGCCACCCTCCCCCGGGACAGGGATCCGCTATGGCTACACCTTC. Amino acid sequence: CAWRPPSPGTGIRYGYTF.

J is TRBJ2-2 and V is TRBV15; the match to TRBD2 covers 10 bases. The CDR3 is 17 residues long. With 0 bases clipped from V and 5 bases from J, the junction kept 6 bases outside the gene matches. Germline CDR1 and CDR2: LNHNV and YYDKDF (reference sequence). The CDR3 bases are TGTGCCACCAGCAGAGATCTGCTAGCGGGGGCAACCGGGGAGCTGTTTTTT. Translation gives CATSRDLLAGATGELFF.

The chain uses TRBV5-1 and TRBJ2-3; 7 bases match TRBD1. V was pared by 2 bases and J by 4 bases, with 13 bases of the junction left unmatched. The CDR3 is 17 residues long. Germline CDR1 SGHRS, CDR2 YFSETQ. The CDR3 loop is CASSLGTAGPNADTQYF. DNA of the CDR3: TGCGCCAGCAGCTTAGGGACAGCCGGCCCTAATGCAGATACGCAGTATTTT.

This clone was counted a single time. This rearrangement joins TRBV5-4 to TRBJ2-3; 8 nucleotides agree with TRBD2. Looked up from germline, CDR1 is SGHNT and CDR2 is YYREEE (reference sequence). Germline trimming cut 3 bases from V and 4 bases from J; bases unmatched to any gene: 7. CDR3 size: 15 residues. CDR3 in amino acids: CASSSLAAPPDTQYF. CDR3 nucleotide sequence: TGTGCCAGCAGCTCACTAGCGGCCCCACCAGATACGCAGTATTTT.

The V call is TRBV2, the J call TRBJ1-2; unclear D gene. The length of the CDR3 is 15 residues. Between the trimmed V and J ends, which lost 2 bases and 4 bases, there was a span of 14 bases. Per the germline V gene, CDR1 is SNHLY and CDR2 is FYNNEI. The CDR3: CASSETRESGYGYTF. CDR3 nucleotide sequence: TGTGCCAGCAGTGAAACGCGGGAATCGGGCTATGGCTACACCTTC. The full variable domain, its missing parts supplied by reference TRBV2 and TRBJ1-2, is EPEVTQTPSHQVTQMGQEVILRCVPISNHLYFYWYRQILGQKVEFLVSFYNNEISEKSEIFDDQFSVERPDGSNFTLKIRSTKLEDSAMYFCASSETRESGYGYTFGSGTRLTVV.

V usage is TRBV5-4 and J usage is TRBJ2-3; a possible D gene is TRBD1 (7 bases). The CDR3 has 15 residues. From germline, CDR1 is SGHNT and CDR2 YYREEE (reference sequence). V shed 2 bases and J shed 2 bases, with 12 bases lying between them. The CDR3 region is CASSLGGGNTDTQYF. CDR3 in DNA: TGTGCCAGCAGCTTAGGAGGGGGCAACACAGATACGCAGTATTTT.

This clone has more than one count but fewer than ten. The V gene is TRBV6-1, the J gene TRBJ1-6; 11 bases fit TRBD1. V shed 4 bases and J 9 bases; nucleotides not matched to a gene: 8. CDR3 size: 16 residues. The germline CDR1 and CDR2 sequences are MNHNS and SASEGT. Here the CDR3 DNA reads TGTGCCAGCAGTGGGAGAGGCGGGACAGGGGGTTCACCCCTCCACTTT. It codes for CASSGRGGTGGSPLHF.

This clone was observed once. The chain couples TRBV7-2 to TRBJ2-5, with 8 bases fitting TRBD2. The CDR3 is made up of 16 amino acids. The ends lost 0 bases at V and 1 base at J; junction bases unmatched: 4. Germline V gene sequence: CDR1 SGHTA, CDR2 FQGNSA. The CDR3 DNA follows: TGTGCCAGCAGCTTAGCGGGACTAGAAGTCCAAGAGACCCAGTACTTC. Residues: CASSLAGLEVQETQYF.

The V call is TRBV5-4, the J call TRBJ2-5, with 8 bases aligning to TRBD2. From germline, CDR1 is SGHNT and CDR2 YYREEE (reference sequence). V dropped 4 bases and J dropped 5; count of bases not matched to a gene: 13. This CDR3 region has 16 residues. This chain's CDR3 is CASSPAAGGVRETQYF. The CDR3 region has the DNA TGTGCCAGCAGCCCCGCCGCGGGAGGTGTGCGGGAGACCCAGTACTTC.

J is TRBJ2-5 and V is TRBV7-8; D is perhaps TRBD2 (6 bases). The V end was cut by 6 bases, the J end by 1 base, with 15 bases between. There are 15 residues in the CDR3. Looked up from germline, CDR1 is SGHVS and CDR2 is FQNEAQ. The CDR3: CASRHLRGTQETQYF. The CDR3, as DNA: TGTGCCAGCAGACATCTCCGGGGGACCCAAGAGACCCAGTACTTC.

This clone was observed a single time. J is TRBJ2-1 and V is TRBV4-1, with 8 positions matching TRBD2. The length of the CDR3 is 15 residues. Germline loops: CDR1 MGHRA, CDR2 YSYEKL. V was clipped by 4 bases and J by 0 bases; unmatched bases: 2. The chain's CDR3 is CASSLSGDSYNEQFF. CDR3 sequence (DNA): TGCGCCAGCAGCCTTAGCGGGGACTCCTACAATGAGCAGTTCTTC.

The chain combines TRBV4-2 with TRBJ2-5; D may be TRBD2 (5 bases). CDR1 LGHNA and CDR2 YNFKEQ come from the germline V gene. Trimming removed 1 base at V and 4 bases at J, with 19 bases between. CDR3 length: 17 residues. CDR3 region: CASSQGSDLNRGETQYF. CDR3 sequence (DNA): TGTGCCAGCAGCCAAGGTTCGGACTTGAACAGAGGAGAGACCCAGTACTTC.

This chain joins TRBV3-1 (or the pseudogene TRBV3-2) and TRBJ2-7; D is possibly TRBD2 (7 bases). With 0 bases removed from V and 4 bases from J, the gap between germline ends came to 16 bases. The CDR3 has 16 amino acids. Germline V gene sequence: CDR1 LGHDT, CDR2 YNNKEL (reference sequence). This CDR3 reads CASSQDTPGGRYEQYF. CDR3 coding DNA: TGTGCCAGCAGCCAAGATACCCCGGGGGGCCGGTACGAGCAGTACTTC.

In nucleotides, the CDR3 is TGTGCCAGCAGTGAAGGGTGGGACACCTTTAACTATGGCTACACCTTC. As protein: CASSEGWDTFNYGYTF. This chain joins TRBV6-1 and TRBJ1-2; weak D call: TRBD1 (6 bases). V dropped 1 base and J dropped 1 base, with 13 bases sitting between them. Per germline, CDR1 MNHNS and CDR2 SASEGT. This CDR3 is built from 16 residues.

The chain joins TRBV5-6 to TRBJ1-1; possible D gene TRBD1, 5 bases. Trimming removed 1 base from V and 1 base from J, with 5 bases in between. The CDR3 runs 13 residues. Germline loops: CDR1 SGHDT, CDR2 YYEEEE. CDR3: CASSLTGNTEAFF. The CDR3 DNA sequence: TGTGCCAGCAGCTTGACAGGGAACACTGAAGCTTTCTTT.